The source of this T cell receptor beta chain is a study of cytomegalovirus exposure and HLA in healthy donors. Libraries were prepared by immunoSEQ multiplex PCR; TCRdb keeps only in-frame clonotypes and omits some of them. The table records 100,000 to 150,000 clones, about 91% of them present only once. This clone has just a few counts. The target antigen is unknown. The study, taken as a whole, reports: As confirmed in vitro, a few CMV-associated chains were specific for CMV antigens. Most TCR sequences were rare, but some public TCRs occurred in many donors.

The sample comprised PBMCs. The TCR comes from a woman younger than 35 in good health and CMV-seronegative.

CDR3 residues: CASSLTGRDQPQHF. CDR3 sequence (DNA): TGTGCCAGCAGCTTGACAGGGAGAGATCAGCCCCAGCATTTT. The chain carries TRBV5-6 and TRBJ1-5; a possible D gene is TRBD1 (6 bases). The germline V gene encodes CDR1 SGHDT and CDR2 YYEEEE. V dropped 1 base and J dropped 5 bases, with 10 bases sitting between them. The CDR3 runs 14 residues.